This TCR beta chain was profiled in a study of chemoradiotherapy in HPV16-positive cancers. The assay was immunoSEQ multiplex PCR, and TCRdb's table has in-frame clones only and misses some. The data show about 3,000 clones, 79% seen once. Unmatched junction bases numbered 6, after V lost 2 bases and J lost 3 bases. Germline values: CDR1 MNHNY, CDR2 SVGAGI (reference sequence). This CDR3 is 15 amino acids long. The sequence derives from a human donor with HPV-associated anogenital cancer. The chain carries TRBV6-6 and TRBJ2-5; 7 bases match TRBD1. The sample was tumor tissue, taken from a patient who underwent chemoradiotherapy. The CDR3 region has the DNA TGTGCCAGCAGTTACGCACAGGGGCGAGAAGAGACCCAGTACTTC. It specifies CASSYAQGREETQYF.